This T cell receptor beta chain was sequenced during a study of cytomegalovirus exposure and HLA in healthy donors. Study-level information: Unique TCRs numbering around 85 million, obtained from HLA-typed donors, made up an early data release. Study outcomes and limitations: Cytomegalovirus association was listed for around 180 TCR beta chains. Most observed TCR sequences were rare, whereas some public TCRs were detected in many donors. Common viral pathogens (according to a later analysis) appeared linked to several of the most significant clusters.

The CDR3 is 13 residues long. Per germline, CDR1 SQVTM and CDR2 ANQGSEA. This PCR relied on a set of 60 Vbeta primers and 13 Jbeta primers. TCRdb's copy holds only in-frame clones and misses some; the assay was immunoSEQ multiplex PCR. The repertoire holds tens of thousands of clones, with over 60% as singletons. With regard to this clone: Its cognate antigen is unknown.

Input material: PBMCs. The gene calls are TRBV29-1 and TRBJ2-5; maybe TRBD1 (6 bases). The J call may be incorrect, as the DNA end agrees better with TRBJ2-7. The source of this sequence is a woman aged 40 to 50 in good health and CMV-seropositive. CDR3 sequence: CSVAQGNSYEQYF. The CDR3 region has the DNA TGCAGCGTTGCGCAGGGGAATTCCTACGAGCAGTACTTC.